This T cell receptor (beta chain) was retrieved from a study of OX40 agonist ivuxolimab in advanced cancers. Study as a whole: Hepatocellular carcinoma, melanoma, renal cell or head and neck cancer was diagnosed in the dose-escalation patients. Averaging approximately 60 years in age, with a range of roughly 20 to 80, the cohort was approximately 83% male.

CDR3 length equals 18 residues. Trimming removed 6 bases from V and 0 bases from J; junction bases left unmatched: 7. CDR1 is MRHNA and CDR2 is SNTAGT in the germline V gene. Systemic immunosuppression or a history of autoimmune disease excluded patients. The table came from immunoSEQ multiplex PCR; TCRdb's copy has only in-frame clones and leaves some out. The table includes roughly 7,900 clones, more than 65% detected once. As to this clone: Its matching antigen is unknown.

Study-wide results and limits: Which antigen the expanded peripheral T cells recognized is unknown.

The chain links TRBV6-4 to TRBJ2-6; 11 bases are a match to TRBD2. Specimen: CD4+ or CD8+ T cells sorted from blood, collected in a trial of the OX40 agonist ivuxolimab. This clonotype was sampled from an adult with an advanced solid tumor such as melanoma, head and neck, liver or kidney cancer. The CDR3, as DNA: TGTGCCAGCAGAACACTAGCGGGGGTGATCTCTGGGGCCAACGTCCTGACTTTC. Protein: CASRTLAGVISGANVLTF.